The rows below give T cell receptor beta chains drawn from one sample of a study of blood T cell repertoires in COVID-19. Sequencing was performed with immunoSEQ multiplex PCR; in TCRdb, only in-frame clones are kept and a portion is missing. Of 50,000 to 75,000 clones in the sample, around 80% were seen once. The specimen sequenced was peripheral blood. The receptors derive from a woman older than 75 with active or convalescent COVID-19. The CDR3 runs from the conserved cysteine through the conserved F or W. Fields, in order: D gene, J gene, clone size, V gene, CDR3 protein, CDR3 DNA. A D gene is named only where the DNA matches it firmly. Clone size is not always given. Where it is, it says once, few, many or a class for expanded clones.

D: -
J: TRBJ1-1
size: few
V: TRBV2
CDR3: CASSEWAIPNTEAFF
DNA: TGTGCCAGCAGTGAATGGGCTATCCCGAACACTGAAGCTTTCTTT

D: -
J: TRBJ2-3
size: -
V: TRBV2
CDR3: CASLRDSRRADTQYF
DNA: TGTGCCAGCCTAAGGGACTCCCGTAGGGCAGATACGCAGTATTTT

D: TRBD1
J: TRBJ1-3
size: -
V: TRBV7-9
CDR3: CASSPGTGGNTIYF
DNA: TGTGCCAGCAGCCCCGGGACAGGGGGAAACACCATATATTTT

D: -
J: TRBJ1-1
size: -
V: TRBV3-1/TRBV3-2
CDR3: CASSQDVTANTEAFF
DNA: TGTGCCAGCAGCCAAGACGTTACAGCTAACACTGAAGCTTTCTTT

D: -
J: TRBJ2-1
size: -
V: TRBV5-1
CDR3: CASKAGLNNEQFF
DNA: TGCGCCAGCAAGGCAGGCCTTAACAATGAGCAGTTCTTC

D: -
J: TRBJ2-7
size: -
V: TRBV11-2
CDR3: CASSLGAGNYEQYF
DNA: TGTGCCAGCAGCTTAGGGGCCGGGAACTACGAGCAGTACTTC

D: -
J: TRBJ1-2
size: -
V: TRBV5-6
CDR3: CASSSGTRYGYTF
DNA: TGTGCCAGCAGCTCAGGGACTCGGTATGGCTACACCTTC

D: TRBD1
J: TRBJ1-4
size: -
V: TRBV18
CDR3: CASSSRTGRDEKLFF
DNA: TGTGCCAGCTCGTCTAGGACAGGGAGGGATGAAAAACTGTTTTTT

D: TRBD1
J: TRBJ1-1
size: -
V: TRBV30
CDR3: CAYKRTGNTEAFF
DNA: TGTGCCTATAAGAGGACAGGGAACACTGAAGCTTTCTTT

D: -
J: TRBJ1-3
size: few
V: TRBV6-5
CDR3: CASSYGAGTGNTIYF
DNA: TGTGCCAGCAGTTACGGGGCAGGGACTGGAAACACCATATATTTT

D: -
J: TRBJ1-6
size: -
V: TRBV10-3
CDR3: CAIGRAREGSYNSPLHF
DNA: TGTGCCATCGGTCGCGCCCGGGAAGGGTCCTATAATTCACCCCTCCACTTT

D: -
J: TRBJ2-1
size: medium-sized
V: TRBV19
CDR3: CASSDLGNEQFF
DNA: TGTGCCAGTAGCGACTTAGGCAATGAGCAGTTCTTC

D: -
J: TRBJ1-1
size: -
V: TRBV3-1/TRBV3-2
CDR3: CASSQDSGGREAFF
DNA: TGTGCCAGCAGCCAAGATAGTGGGGGCAGAGAAGCTTTCTTT

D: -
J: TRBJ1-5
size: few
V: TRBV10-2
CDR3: CASSESGHRNQPQHF
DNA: TGCGCCAGCAGTGAGTCAGGACACCGCAATCAGCCCCAGCATTTT

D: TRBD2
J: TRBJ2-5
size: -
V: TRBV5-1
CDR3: CASSLKTSGGQETQYF
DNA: TGCGCCAGCAGCTTGAAGACTAGCGGGGGGCAAGAGACCCAGTACTTC

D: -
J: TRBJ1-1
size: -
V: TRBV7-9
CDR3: CASSLFGETEAFF
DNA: TGTGCCAGCAGCTTATTCGGGGAGACTGAAGCTTTCTTT

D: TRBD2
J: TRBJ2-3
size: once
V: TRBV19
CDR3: CASTKAAGGQTDTQYF
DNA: TGTGCCAGTACCAAAGCGGCGGGGGGCCAAACAGATACGCAGTATTTT

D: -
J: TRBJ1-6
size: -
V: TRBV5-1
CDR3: CASSLARGNSPLHF
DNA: TGCGCCAGCAGCTTGGCCAGGGGAAATTCACCCCTCCACTTT

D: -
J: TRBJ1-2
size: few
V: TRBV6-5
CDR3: CASSGNYGYTF
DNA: TGTGCCAGCTCCGGTAACTATGGCTACACCTTC

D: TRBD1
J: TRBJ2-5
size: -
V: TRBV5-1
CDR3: CASSAGQGIQETQYF
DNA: TGCGCCAGCAGCGCGGGACAGGGGATCCAAGAGACCCAGTACTTC

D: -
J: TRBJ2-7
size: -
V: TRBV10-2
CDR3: CASSGVTGKRAYEQYF
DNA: TGCGCCAGCAGTGGGGTAACAGGAAAAAGGGCGTACGAGCAGTACTTC

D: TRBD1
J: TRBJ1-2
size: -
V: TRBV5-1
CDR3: CASSSTGDYGYTF
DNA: TGCGCCAGCAGCTCGACAGGGGACTATGGCTACACCTTC

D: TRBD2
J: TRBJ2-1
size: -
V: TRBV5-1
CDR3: CASRERLAGNEQFF
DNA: TGCGCCAGCAGAGAACGACTAGCTGGCAATGAGCAGTTCTTC

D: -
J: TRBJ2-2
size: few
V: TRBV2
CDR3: CASSEIGGDTGELFF
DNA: TGTGCCAGCAGTGAAATTGGAGGGGACACCGGGGAGCTGTTTTTT

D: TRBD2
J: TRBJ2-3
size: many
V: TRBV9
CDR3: CASSVLAGGQADTQYF
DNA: TGTGCCAGCAGCGTCCTAGCGGGGGGCCAGGCAGATACGCAGTATTTT

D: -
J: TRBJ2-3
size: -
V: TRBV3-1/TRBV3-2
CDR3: CASSQNSMDTQYF
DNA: TGTGCCAGCAGCCAAAACTCAATGGATACGCAGTATTTT

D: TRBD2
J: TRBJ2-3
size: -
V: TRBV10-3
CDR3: CATRRGAHGDTQYF
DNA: TGTGCCACAAGGCGGGGGGCCCACGGGGATACGCAGTATTTT

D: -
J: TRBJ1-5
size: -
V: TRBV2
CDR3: CASSGGGSNQPQHF
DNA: TGTGCCAGCAGTGGGGGGGGGAGCAATCAGCCCCAGCATTTT

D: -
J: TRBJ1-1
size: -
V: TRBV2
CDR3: CASSGLLRQAEAFF
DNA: TGTGCCAGCAGTGGCTTACTCCGACAGGCTGAAGCTTTCTTT

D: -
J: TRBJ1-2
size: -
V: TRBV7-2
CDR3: CASSLAYRAGGYTF
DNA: TGTGCCAGCAGCTTAGCCTACAGGGCCGGGGGCTACACCTTC

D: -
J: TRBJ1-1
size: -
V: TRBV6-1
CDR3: CASSEYGDFGTEAFF
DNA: TGTGCCAGCAGTGAATATGGGGACTTCGGCACTGAAGCTTTCTTT

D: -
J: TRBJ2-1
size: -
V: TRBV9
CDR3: CASSPIGGDEQFF
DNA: TGTGCCAGCAGCCCCATTGGCGGTGATGAGCAGTTCTTC

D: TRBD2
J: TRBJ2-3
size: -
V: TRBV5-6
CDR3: CASSLWFSGEFADTQYF
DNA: TGTGCCAGCAGCTTGTGGTTTAGCGGGGAGTTCGCAGATACGCAGTATTTT

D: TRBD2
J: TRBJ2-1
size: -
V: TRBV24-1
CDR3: CATSDPTSGGLNEQFF
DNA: TGTGCCACCAGTGATCCGACTAGCGGGGGATTGAATGAGCAGTTCTTC

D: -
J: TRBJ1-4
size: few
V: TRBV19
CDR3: CASSMRGSEKLFF
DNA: TGTGCCAGTAGTATGCGGGGTTCGGAAAAACTGTTTTTT

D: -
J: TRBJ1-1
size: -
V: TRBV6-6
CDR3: CASNRGNTEAFF
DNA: TGTGCCAGCAATCGCGGGAACACTGAAGCTTTCTTT

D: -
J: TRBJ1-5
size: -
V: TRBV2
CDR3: CASSQITPGRFIPTQPQHF
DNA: TGTGCCAGCAGCCAAATTACACCAGGGCGTTTTATTCCTACTCAGCCCCAGCATTTT

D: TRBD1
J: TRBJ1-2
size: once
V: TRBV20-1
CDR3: CSASATGAGYTF
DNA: TGCAGTGCTAGTGCGACAGGGGCTGGCTACACCTTC

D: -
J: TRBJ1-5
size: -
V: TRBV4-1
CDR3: CASSQGWGDQPQHF
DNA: TGCGCCAGCAGCCAAGGATGGGGGGATCAGCCCCAGCATTTT

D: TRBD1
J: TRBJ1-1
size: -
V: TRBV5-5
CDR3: CASSLYRGNTEAFF
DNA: TGTGCCAGCAGCTTGTACAGGGGGAACACTGAAGCTTTCTTT

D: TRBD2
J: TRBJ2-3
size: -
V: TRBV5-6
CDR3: CASSLYGLAGAFSTDTQYF
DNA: TGTGCCAGCAGCTTATACGGACTAGCGGGGGCCTTTAGCACAGATACGCAGTATTTT

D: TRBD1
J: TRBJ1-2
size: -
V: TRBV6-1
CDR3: CASSDPGQLYGYTF
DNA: TGTGCCAGCAGTGACCCGGGACAGCTTTATGGCTACACCTTC

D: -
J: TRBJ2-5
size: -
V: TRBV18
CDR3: CASSPADWETQYF
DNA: TGTGCCAGCTCCCCAGCGGACTGGGAGACCCAGTACTTC

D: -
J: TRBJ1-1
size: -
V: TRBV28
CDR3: CASSSPLTLENAFF
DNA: TGTGCCAGCAGTTCTCCACTTACACTGGAGAATGCTTTCTTT

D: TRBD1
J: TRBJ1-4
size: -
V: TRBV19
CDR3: CASLRGLGEKLFF
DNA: TGTGCCAGCCTCAGGGGGCTTGGTGAAAAACTGTTTTTT

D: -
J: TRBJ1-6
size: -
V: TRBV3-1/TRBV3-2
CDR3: CASSQGGEASPLHF
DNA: TGTGCCAGCAGCCAAGGGGGGGAGGCTTCACCCCTCCACTTT

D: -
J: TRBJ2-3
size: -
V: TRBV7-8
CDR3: CASSREITDTQYF
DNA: TGTGCCAGCAGCCGCGAGATCACAGATACGCAGTATTTT